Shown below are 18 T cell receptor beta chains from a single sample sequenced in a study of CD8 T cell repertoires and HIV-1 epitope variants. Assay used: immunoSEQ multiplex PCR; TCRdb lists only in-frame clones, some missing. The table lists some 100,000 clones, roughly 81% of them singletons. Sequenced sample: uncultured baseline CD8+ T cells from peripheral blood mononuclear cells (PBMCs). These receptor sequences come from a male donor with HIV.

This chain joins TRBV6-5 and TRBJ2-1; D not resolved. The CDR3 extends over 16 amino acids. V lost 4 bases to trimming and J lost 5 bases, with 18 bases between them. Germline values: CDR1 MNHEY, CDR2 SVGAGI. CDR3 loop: CASSFTRGQTHNEQFF. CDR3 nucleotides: TGTGCCAGCAGTTTCACCCGCGGCCAAACCCACAATGAGCAGTTCTTC.

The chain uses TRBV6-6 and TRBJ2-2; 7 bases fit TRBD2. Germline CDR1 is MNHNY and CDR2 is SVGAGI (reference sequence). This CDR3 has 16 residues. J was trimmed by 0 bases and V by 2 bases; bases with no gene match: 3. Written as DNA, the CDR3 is TGTGCCAGCAGTTACGCCGGACTAGCGAACACCGGGGAGCTGTTTTTT. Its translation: CASSYAGLANTGELFF.

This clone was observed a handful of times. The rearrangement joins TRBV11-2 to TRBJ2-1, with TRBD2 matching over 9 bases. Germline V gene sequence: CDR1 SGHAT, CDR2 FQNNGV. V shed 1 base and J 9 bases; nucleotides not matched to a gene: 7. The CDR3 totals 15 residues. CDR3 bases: TGTGCCAGCAGCTTAGGGACTAGCGAAAGTACTGAGCAGTTCTTC. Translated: CASSLGTSESTEQFF.

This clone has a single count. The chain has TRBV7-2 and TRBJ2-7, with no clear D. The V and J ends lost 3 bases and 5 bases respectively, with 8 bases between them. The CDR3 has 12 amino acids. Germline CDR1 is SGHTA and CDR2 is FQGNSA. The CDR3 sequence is CASSLNGNEQYF. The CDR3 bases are TGTGCCAGCAGCTTGAATGGGAACGAGCAGTACTTC. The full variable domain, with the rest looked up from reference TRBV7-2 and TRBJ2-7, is GAGVSQSPSNKVTEKGKDVELRCDPISGHTALYWYRQSLGQGLEFLIYFQGNSAPDKSGLPSDRFSAERTGGSVSTLTIQRTQQEDSAVYLCASSLNGNEQYFGPGTRLTVT.

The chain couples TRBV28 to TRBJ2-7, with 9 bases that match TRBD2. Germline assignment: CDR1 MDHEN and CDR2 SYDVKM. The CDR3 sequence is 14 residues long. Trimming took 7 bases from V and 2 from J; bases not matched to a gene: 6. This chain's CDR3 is CASTPGLATYEQYF. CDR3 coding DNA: TGTGCCAGCACTCCCGGACTAGCGACCTACGAGCAGTACTTC.

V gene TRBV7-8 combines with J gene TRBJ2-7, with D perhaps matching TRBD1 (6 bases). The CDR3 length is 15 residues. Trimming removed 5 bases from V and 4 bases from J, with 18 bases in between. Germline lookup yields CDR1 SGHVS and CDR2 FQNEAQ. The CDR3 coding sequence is TGTGCCAGCAGCCCAACTACAGGGAAAAAATACGAGCAGTACTTC. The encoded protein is CASSPTTGKKYEQYF.

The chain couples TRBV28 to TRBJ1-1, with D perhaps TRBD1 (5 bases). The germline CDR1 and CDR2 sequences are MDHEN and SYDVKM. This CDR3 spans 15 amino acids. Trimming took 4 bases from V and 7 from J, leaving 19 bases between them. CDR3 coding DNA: TGTGCCAGCAGTTCCCGGTCGGGGGGAACAGATGAAGCTTTCTTT. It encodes CASSSRSGGTDEAFF. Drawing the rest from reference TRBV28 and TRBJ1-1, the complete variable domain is DVKVTQSSRYLVKRTGEKVFLECVQDMDHENMFWYRQDPGLGLRLIYFSYDVKMKEKGDIPEGYSVSREKKERFSLILESASTNQTSMYLCASSSRSGGTDEAFFGQGTRLTVV.

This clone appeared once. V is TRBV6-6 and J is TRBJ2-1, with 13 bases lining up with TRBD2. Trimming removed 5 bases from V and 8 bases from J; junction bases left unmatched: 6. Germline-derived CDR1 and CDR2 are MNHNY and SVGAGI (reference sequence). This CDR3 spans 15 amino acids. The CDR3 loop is CASSLGLAGVHEQFF. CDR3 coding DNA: TGTGCCAGCAGTCTTGGACTAGCGGGAGTCCATGAGCAGTTCTTC.

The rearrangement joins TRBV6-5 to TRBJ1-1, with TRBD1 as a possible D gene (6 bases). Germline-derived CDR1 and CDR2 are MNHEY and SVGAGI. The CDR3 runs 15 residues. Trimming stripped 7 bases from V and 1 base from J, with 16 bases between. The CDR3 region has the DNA TGTGCCAGCACCGACGGGAGGGGGGGGAACACTGAAGCTTTCTTT. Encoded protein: CASTDGRGGNTEAFF.

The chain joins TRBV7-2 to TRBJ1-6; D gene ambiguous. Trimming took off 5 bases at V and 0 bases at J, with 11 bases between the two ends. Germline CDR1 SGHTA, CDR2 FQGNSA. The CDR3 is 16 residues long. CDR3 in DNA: TGTGCCAGCAGCCCGATTAGTAGCTCCTATAATTCACCCCTCCACTTT. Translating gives CASSPISSSYNSPLHF.

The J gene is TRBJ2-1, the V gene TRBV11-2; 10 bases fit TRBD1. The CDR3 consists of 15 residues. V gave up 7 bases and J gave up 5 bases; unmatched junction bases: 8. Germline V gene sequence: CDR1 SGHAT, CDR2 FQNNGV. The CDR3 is CASILGTGDHNEQFF. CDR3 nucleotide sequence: TGTGCCAGCATCCTCGGGACAGGGGATCACAATGAGCAGTTCTTC.

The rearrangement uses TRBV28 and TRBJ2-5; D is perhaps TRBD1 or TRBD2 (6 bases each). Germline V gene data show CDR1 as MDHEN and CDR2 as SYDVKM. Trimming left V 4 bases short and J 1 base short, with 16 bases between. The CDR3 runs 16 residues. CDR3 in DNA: TGTGCCAGCAGTTCGCCCCGACTAGGGGGCCAAGAGACCCAGTACTTC. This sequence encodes CASSSPRLGGQETQYF.

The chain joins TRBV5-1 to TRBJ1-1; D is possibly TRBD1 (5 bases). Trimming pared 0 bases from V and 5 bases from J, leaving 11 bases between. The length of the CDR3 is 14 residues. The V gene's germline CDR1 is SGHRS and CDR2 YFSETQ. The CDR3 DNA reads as TGCGCCAGCAGCTTGGCACCGGGGCGGACTGAAGCTTTCTTT. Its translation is CASSLAPGRTEAFF.

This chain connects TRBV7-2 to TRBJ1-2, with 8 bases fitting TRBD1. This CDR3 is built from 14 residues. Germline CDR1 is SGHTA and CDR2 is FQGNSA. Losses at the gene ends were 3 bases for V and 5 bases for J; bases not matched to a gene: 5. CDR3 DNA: TGTGCCAGCAGCTTGGACAGGGATAATTATGGCTACACCTTC. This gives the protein CASSLDRDNYGYTF.

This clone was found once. CDR3 residues: CASSLVQRDTGELFF. CDR3 DNA sequence: TGTGCCAGCAGCTTGGTACAGAGGGACACCGGGGAGCTGTTTTTT. V usage is TRBV5-6 and J usage is TRBJ2-2, with D possibly matching TRBD2 (5 bases). Germline V gene sequence: CDR1 SGHDT, CDR2 YYEEEE. Deletions cut 0 bases from V and 3 bases from J, with 9 bases between. The CDR3 spans 15 residues. Looking up the rest from reference TRBV5-6 and TRBJ2-2 gives the full variable domain: DAGVTQSPTHLIKTRGQQVTLRCSPKSGHDTVSWYQQALGQGPQFIFQYYEEEERQRGNFPDRFSGHQFPNYSSELNVNALLLGDSALYLCASSLVQRDTGELFFGEGSRLTVL.

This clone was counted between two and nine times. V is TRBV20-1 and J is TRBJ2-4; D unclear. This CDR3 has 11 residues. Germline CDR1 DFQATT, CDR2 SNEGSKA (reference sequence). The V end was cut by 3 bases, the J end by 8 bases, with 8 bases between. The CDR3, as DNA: TGCAGTGCTAGGCACAACCACATTCAGTACTTC. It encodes CSARHNHIQYF.

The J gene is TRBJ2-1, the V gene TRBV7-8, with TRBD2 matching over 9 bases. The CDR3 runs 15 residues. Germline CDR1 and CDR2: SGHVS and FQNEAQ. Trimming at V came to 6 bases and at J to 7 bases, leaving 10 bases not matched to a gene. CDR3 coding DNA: TGTGCCAGCAGGCTCGCCGCGGGAGGGGGAAATGAGCAGTTCTTC. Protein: CASRLAAGGGNEQFF. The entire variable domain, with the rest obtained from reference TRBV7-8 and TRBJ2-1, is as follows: GAGVSQSPRYKVAKRGQDVALRCDPISGHVSLFWYQQALGQGPEFLTYFQNEAQLDKSGLPSDRFFAERPEGSVSTLKIQRTQQEDSAVYLCASRLAAGGGNEQFFGPGTRLTVL.

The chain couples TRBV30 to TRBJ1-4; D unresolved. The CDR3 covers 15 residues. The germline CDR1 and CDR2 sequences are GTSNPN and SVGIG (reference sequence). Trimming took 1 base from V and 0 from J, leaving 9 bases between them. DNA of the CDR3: TGTGCCTGGAGTGCAACACCCTCAACTAATGAAAAACTGTTTTTT. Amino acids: CAWSATPSTNEKLFF.